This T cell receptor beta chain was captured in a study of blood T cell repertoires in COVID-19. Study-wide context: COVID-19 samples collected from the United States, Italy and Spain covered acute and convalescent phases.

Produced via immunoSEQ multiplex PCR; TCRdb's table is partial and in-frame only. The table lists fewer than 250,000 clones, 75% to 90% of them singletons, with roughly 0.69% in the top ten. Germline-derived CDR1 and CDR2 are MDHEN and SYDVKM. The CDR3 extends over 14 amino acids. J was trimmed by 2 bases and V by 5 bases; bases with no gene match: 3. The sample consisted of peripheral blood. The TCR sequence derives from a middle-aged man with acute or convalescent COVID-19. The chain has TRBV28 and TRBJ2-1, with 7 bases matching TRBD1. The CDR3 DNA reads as TGTGCCAGCAGTAACACAGGGGCCTACAATGAGCAGTTCTTC. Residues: CASSNTGAYNEQFF.